The subject of this entry is one TCR beta chain. These data are taken from a study of technical replicates of blood from a few donors. The length of the CDR3 is 15 residues. Germline V gives CDR1 LGHNA, CDR2 YNFKEQ. Trimming left V 1 base short and J 2 bases short, with 12 bases between. The protocol was immunoSEQ multiplex PCR, while the TCRdb copy is restricted to in-frame clones and leaves out a portion. The sample lists around 58,000 clones; around 86% were seen once. Input material: PBMCs. This receptor was obtained from a human donor in good health. Some clones in this sample may be carry-over from other donors' samples. The chain is built from TRBV4-2 and TRBJ2-7; D perhaps matches TRBD2 (6 bases). The CDR3 protein is CASSQGNGSPYEQYF. CDR3 DNA: TGTGCCAGCAGCCAAGGGAACGGGAGCCCCTACGAGCAGTACTTC.